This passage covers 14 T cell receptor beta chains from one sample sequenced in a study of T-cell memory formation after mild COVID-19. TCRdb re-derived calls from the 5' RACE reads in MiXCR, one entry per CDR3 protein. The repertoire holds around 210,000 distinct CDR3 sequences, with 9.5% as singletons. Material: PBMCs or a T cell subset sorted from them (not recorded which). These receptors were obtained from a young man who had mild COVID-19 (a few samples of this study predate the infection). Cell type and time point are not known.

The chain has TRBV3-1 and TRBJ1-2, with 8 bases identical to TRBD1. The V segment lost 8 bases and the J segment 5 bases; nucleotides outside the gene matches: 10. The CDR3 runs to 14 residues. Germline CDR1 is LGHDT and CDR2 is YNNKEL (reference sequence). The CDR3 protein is CASFNRGEGYGYTF. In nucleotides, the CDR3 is TGTGCCAGCTTTAACAGGGGGGAAGGGTATGGCTACACCTTC. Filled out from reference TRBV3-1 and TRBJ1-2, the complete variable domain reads DTAVSQTPKYLVTQMGNDKSIKCEQNLGHDTMYWYKQDSKKFLKIMFSYNNKELIINETVPNRFSPKSPDKAHLNLHINSLELGDSAVYFCASFNRGEGYGYTFGSGTRLTVV.

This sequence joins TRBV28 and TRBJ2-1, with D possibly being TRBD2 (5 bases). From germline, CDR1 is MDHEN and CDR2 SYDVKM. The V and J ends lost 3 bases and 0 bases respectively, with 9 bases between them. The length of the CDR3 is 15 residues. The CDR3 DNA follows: TGTGCCAGCAGTTTCGCGGGTAGCTCCTACAATGAGCAGTTCTTC. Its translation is CASSFAGSSYNEQFF.

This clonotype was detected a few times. The CDR3 DNA is TGCGCCAGCGCATCGGGGGGCAGTATCTCTGGAAACACCATATATTTT. Translated, it gives CASASGGSISGNTIYF. The chain uses TRBV5-1 and TRBJ1-3; weak D call: TRBD1 (6 bases). The CDR3 totals 16 residues. V lost 7 bases and J lost 0, with 17 bases in between. Germline loops: CDR1 SGHRS, CDR2 YFSETQ. The entire variable domain, with the rest obtained from reference TRBV5-1 and TRBJ1-3, is as follows: KAGVTQTPRYLIKTRGQQVTLSCSPISGHRSVSWYQQTPGQGLQFLFEYFSETQRNKGNFPGRFSGRQFSNSRSEMNVSTLELGDSALYLCASASGGSISGNTIYFGEGSWLTVV.

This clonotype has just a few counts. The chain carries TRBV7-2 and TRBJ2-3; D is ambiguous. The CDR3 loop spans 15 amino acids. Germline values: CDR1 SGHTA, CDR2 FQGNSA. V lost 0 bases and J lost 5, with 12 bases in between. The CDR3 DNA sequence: TGTGCCAGCAGCTTAGCGCCAAGGCGAGGAGATACGCAGTATTTT. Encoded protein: CASSLAPRRGDTQYF.

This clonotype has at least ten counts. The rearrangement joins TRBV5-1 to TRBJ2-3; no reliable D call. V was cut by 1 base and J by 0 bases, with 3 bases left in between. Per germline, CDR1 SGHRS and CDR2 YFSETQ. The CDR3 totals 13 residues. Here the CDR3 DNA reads TGCGCCAGCAGCTTGATAAGCACAGATACGCAGTATTTT. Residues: CASSLISTDTQYF.

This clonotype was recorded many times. The CDR3 loop is CASSRPGQRLRRDTQYF. The CDR3 coding sequence is TGCGCCAGCAGCCGACCGGGACAGAGACTTCGTAGAGATACGCAGTATTTT. The chain links TRBV4-1 to TRBJ2-3; 7 nucleotides match TRBD1. Germline assignment: CDR1 MGHRA and CDR2 YSYEKL. V shed 4 bases, J shed 5 bases, and the junction held 15 bases outside the gene matches. The CDR3 is 17 residues long.

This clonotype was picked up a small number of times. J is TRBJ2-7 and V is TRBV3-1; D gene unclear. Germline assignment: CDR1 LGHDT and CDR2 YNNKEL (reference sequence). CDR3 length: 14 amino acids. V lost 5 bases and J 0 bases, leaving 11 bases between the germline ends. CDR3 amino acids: CASSKLTISYEQYF. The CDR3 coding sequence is TGTGCCAGCAGCAAACTTACTATCTCCTACGAGCAGTACTTC.

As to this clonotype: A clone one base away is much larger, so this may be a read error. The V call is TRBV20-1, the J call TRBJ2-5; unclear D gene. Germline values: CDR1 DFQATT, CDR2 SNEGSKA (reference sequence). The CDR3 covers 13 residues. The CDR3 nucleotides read TGCCGTGCTAGAGTCTACCCGGCGGAGACCCAGTACTTC. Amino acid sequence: CRARVYPAETQYF.

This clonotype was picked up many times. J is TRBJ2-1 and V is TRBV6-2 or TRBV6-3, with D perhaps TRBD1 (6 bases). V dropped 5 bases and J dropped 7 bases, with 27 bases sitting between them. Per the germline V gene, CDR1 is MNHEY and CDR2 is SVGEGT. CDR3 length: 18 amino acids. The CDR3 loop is CASSPLPGRGKFTNEQFF. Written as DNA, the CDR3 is TGTGCCAGCAGTCCCCTTCCGGGCAGGGGTAAATTTACAAATGAGCAGTTCTTC.

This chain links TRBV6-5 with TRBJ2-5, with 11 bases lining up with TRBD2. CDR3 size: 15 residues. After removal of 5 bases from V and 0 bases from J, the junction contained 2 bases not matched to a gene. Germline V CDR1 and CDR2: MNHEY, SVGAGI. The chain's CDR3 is CASSPLAGDQETQYF. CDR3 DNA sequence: TGTGCCAGCAGTCCACTAGCGGGGGACCAAGAGACCCAGTACTTC.

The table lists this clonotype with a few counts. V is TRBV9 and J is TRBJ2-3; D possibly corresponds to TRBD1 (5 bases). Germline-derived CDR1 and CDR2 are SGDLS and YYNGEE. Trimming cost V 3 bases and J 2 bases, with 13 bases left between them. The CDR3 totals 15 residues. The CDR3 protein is CASSAYSGYTDTQYF. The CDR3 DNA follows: TGTGCCAGCAGCGCCTACTCAGGGTACACAGATACGCAGTATTTT.

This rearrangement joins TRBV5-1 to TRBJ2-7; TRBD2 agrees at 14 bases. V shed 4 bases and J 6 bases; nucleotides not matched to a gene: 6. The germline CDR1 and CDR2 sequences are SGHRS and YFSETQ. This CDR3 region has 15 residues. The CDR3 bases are TGCGCCAGCAGCCACGGGACTAGCGGGGGTGGCGAGCAGTACTTC. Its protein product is CASSHGTSGGGEQYF.

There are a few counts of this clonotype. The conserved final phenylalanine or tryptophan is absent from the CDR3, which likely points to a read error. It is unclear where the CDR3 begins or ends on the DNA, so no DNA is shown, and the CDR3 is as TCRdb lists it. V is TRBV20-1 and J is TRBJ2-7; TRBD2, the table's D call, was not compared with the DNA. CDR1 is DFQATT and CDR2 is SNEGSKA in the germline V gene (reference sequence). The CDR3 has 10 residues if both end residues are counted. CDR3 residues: CSARVGGGTL.

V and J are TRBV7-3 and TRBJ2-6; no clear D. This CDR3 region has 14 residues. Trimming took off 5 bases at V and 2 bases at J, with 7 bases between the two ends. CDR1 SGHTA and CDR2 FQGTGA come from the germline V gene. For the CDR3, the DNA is TGTGCCAGCAGCAGCCACCCTGGGGCCAACGTCCTGACTTTC. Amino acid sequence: CASSSHPGANVLTF. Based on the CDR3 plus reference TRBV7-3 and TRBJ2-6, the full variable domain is GAGVSQTPSNKVTEKGKYVELRCDPISGHTALYWYRQSLGQGPEFLIYFQGTGAADDSGLPNDRFFAVRPEGSVSTLKIQRTERGDSAVYLCASSSHPGANVLTFGAGSRLTVL.